These 23 T cell receptor beta chains share one sample of origin, sequenced in a study of T cell responses to AZD1222 COVID-19 vaccine. TCRdb's table, derived via immunoSEQ multiplex PCR, lists solely in-frame clones and lacks some. The sample holds about 150,000 clones, around 85% seen once. This sample comprised peripheral blood, obtained on day 0 of MenACWY control vaccination. The receptors originated from an adult in good health.

The chain carries TRBV30 and TRBJ2-1; D remains unclear. The CDR3 consists of 10 residues. Germline assignment: CDR1 GTSNPN and CDR2 SVGIG (reference sequence). V lost 2 bases and J lost 9, with 5 bases in between. The CDR3 nucleotides read TGTGCCTGGAGTCAGGTTGAGCAGTTCTTC. It translates to CAWSQVEQFF.

This chain joins TRBV5-1 and TRBJ1-3; the D gene is possibly TRBD1 (5 bases). V was cut by 0 bases and J by 7 bases, with 14 bases left in between. The CDR3 has 15 amino acids. CDR1 and CDR2 (germline): SGHRS, YFSETQ. This CDR3 is CASSLGGGGDNTIYF. Written as DNA, the CDR3 is TGCGCCAGCAGCTTGGGCGGGGGTGGAGACAACACCATATATTTT.

CDR3 residues: CASSLGTGARANVLTF. CDR3 nucleotides: TGTGCCAGCAGCTTGGGGACAGGGGCTAGGGCCAACGTCCTGACTTTC. The chain joins TRBV5-6 to TRBJ2-6; 9 bases line up with TRBD1. Trimming at V came to 0 bases and at J to 5 bases, leaving 3 bases not matched to a gene. The CDR3 loop spans 16 amino acids. CDR1 and CDR2 from the germline V gene are SGHDT and YYEEEE.

V and J are TRBV7-9 and TRBJ2-1; D unresolved. From germline, CDR1 is SEHNR and CDR2 FQNEAQ (reference sequence). The CDR3 runs to 15 residues. V lost 5 bases to trimming and J lost 5 bases, with 16 bases between them. The CDR3 region has the DNA TGTGCCAGCAGCGGTAATCCCTCCCGAGACAATGAGCAGTTCTTC. Amino acids: CASSGNPSRDNEQFF. The full variable domain, rest sourced from reference TRBV7-9 and TRBJ2-1, is DTGVSQNPRHKITKRGQNVTFRCDPISEHNRLYWYRQTLGQGPEFLTYFQNEAQLEKSRLLSDRFSAERPKGSFSTLEIQRTEQGDSAMYLCASSGNPSRDNEQFFGPGTRLTVL.

V and J are TRBV6-5 and TRBJ1-2, with D tentatively TRBD1 (5 bases). Trimming took off 5 bases at V and 4 bases at J, with 17 bases between the two ends. The CDR3 runs 15 residues. The germline CDR1 and CDR2 sequences are MNHEY and SVGAGI. The CDR3 here is CASSPRGIGAYGYTF. The CDR3 nucleotides read TGTGCCAGCAGTCCCCGGGGAATAGGGGCCTATGGCTACACCTTC.

The chain is built from TRBV19 and TRBJ2-5; a weak D match, TRBD1 (5 bases). Germline CDR1 reads LNHDA; CDR2 reads SQIVND (reference sequence). CDR3 length: 16 residues. The germline V and J ends were trimmed by 3 bases and 2 bases, with 16 bases remaining between them. The CDR3 nucleotides read TGTGCCAGTAGTATTTTAAGTCCCCAGGGTCAAGAGACCCAGTACTTC. This sequence encodes CASSILSPQGQETQYF.

The chain uses TRBV9 and TRBJ2-1, with D maybe TRBD2 (6 bases). The CDR3 has 13 amino acids. The germline gives CDR1 SGDLS, CDR2 YYNGEE. V was clipped by 0 bases and J by 9 bases, with 10 bases between them. As DNA, the CDR3 is TGTGCCAGCAGCGTAGATACACTAGCTGAGCAGTTCTTC. Translated, it gives CASSVDTLAEQFF.

The rearrangement joins TRBV3-1 (or the pseudogene TRBV3-2) to TRBJ2-3, with 9 bases that match TRBD2. V shed 5 bases and J 4 bases; nucleotides not matched to a gene: 4. The CDR3 is 14 amino acids. The germline CDR1 and CDR2 sequences are LGHDT and YNNKEL (reference sequence). This CDR3 reads CASSFSGGPDTQYF. The CDR3 bases are TGTGCCAGCAGCTTCAGCGGGGGGCCAGATACGCAGTATTTT.

This chain links TRBV28 with TRBJ2-7, with 11 bases lining up with TRBD2. The CDR3 is 13 residues long. The germline CDR1 and CDR2 sequences are MDHEN and SYDVKM. V lost 4 bases, J lost 12 bases, and 8 bases stayed unmatched. The CDR3 sequence is CASSSYSGRGPYF. The CDR3 nucleotides read TGTGCCAGCAGTTCCTATAGCGGGAGGGGTCCGTACTTC.

This sequence joins TRBV13 and TRBJ2-3; 7 nucleotides line up with TRBD2. Trimming cost V 2 bases and J 2 bases; bases outside gene matches: 4. This CDR3 has 15 amino acids. The germline V gene has CDR1 PRHDT and CDR2 FYEKMQ (reference sequence). This CDR3 is CASSLRGSNTDTQYF. CDR3 nucleotide sequence: TGTGCCAGCAGCTTACGCGGGAGTAACACAGATACGCAGTATTTT.

The V gene is TRBV28, the J gene TRBJ1-2; tentative D call: TRBD1 (6 bases). Germline loops: CDR1 MDHEN, CDR2 SYDVKM. There are 14 residues in the CDR3. V was pared by 6 bases and J by 7 bases, with 18 bases between. The CDR3 protein is CASSRVRGHIGYTF. DNA for the CDR3: TGTGCCAGCAGCCGTGTACGGGGGCATATTGGCTACACCTTC.

V is TRBV5-1 and J is TRBJ1-2; D call uncertain. Germline lookup yields CDR1 SGHRS and CDR2 YFSETQ. V lost 0 bases to trimming and J lost 8 bases, with 8 bases between them. The CDR3 totals 12 residues. The CDR3 reads CASSLDADGYTF. DNA of the CDR3: TGCGCCAGCAGCTTGGATGCGGACGGCTACACCTTC.

The genes are TRBV5-6 and TRBJ2-6, with no clear D. Germline V gives CDR1 SGHDT, CDR2 YYEEEE. Trimming stripped 1 base from V and 0 bases from J, with 5 bases between. This CDR3 is 15 amino acids long. The DNA of the CDR3 is TGTGCCAGCAGCTTGCAGTACTCTGGGGCCAACGTCCTGACTTTC. Its protein is CASSLQYSGANVLTF.

This clone has only one observation. The rearrangement joins TRBV5-1 to TRBJ2-1; 10 nucleotides align to TRBD2. This CDR3 spans 19 amino acids. CDR1 is SGHRS, CDR2 YFSETQ, per germline. J lost 0 bases, V lost 4 bases, and 13 bases had no gene match. This CDR3 reads CASSGPGLASSSSYNEQFF. The CDR3 region has the DNA TGCGCCAGCAGCGGACCGGGACTAGCGTCCTCGAGCTCCTACAATGAGCAGTTCTTC. Full variable domain (remainder filled in from reference TRBV5-1 and TRBJ2-1): KAGVTQTPRYLIKTRGQQVTLSCSPISGHRSVSWYQQTPGQGLQFLFEYFSETQRNKGNFPGRFSGRQFSNSRSEMNVSTLELGDSALYLCASSGPGLASSSSYNEQFFGPGTRLTVL.

V gene TRBV6-6 combines with J gene TRBJ2-3, with D possibly TRBD2 on 7 matching bases. The CDR3 totals 17 residues. Germline-derived CDR1 and CDR2 are MNHNY and SVGAGI (reference sequence). V lost 5 bases and J 1 base, leaving 19 bases between the germline ends. The CDR3 sequence: CASSPQEGGGRTDTQYF. The CDR3 nucleotides read TGTGCCAGCAGTCCTCAGGAGGGGGGGGGACGCACAGATACGCAGTATTTT.

The gene calls are TRBV2 and TRBJ1-4, with 7 bases fitting TRBD1. V dropped 4 bases and J dropped 10; count of bases not matched to a gene: 9. CDR1 is SNHLY, CDR2 FYNNEI, per germline. The CDR3 has 14 residues. The CDR3 DNA reads as TGTGCCAGCAGTGGTCTTACAGGGGAGGGAAAACTGTTTTTT. As protein: CASSGLTGEGKLFF.

V and J are TRBV5-1 and TRBJ1-1; 8 nucleotides match TRBD1. J was trimmed by 3 bases and V by 4 bases; bases with no gene match: 5. CDR3 length equals 14 residues. Germline CDR1 SGHRS, CDR2 YFSETQ. CDR3: CASSATGGYTEAFF. The CDR3 DNA is TGCGCCAGCAGCGCAACAGGGGGATACACTGAAGCTTTCTTT.

This clone was seen once. The chain has TRBV29-1 and TRBJ1-1, with D unclear. Per germline, CDR1 SQVTM and CDR2 ANQGSEA. The CDR3 runs 14 residues. Trimming removed 1 base from V and 1 base from J, with 10 bases in between. The CDR3 DNA follows: TGCAGCGTTGAAGGAGCAGGCGCGAACACTGAAGCTTTCTTT. Encoded protein: CSVEGAGANTEAFF.

The J gene is TRBJ2-1, the V gene TRBV5-5; 7 positions agree with TRBD1. This CDR3 has 15 amino acids. The trim removed 7 bases at V and 1 base at J, leaving 8 bases unmatched. Germline V CDR1 and CDR2: SGHKS, YYEKEE (reference sequence). CDR3: CASSRQGTSYNEQFF. In DNA, the CDR3 is TGTGCCAGCTCAAGACAGGGAACATCCTACAATGAGCAGTTCTTC.

This clone was seen a few times. The chain recombines TRBV6-4 with TRBJ2-1, with no clear D. Germline CDR1 reads MRHNA; CDR2 reads SNTAGT. The CDR3 consists of 12 residues. V gave up 2 bases and J gave up 4 bases, with 3 bases separating them. This CDR3 reads CASSDGYNEQFF. CDR3 in DNA: TGTGCCAGCAGTGACGGGTACAATGAGCAGTTCTTC.

J is TRBJ2-1 and V is TRBV10-3; TRBD2 aligns across 11 bases. The trim removed 10 bases at V and 0 bases at J, leaving 14 bases unmatched. The germline V gene encodes CDR1 ENHRY and CDR2 SYGVKD. The CDR3 runs to 18 residues. CDR3 bases: TGTGCCACCCCGGGTGAGGGACTAGCGGACCGCTCCTACAATGAGCAGTTCTTC. Translated, it gives CATPGEGLADRSYNEQFF.

V usage is TRBV19 and J usage is TRBJ2-1; 9 bases map to TRBD2. CDR3 length: 17 residues. The V segment lost 3 bases and the J segment 3 bases; nucleotides outside the gene matches: 9. Germline lookup yields CDR1 LNHDA and CDR2 SQIVND (reference sequence). The CDR3 DNA sequence: TGTGCCAGTAGTATTAAGGCGGGGGGGAGAATCTACAATGAGCAGTTCTTC. It codes for CASSIKAGGRIYNEQFF.

V usage is TRBV5-1 and J usage is TRBJ1-2; D may be TRBD1 (5 bases). V lost 1 base and J 3 bases, leaving 7 bases between the germline ends. The CDR3 extends over 13 amino acids. CDR1 is SGHRS and CDR2 is YFSETQ in the germline V gene. The CDR3 DNA follows: TGCGCCAGCAGCTTGTTAGGGGACTATGGCTACACCTTC. Its protein product is CASSLLGDYGYTF.